This T cell receptor (beta chain) is from a study of cytomegalovirus exposure and HLA in healthy donors. Clones were sequenced by immunoSEQ multiplex PCR, and TCRdb holds only the in-frame ones, with some missing. Of 150,000 to 200,000 clones detected, around four fifths appear once; the ten largest clones hold less than 9%. Trimming stripped 3 bases from V and 5 bases from J, with 5 bases between. The CDR3 runs to 12 residues. Looked up from germline, CDR1 is LGHNA and CDR2 is YNFKEQ. The sample comprised PBMCs. The TCR originated in a man younger than 30 in good health and CMV-seropositive. V is TRBV4-2 and J is TRBJ2-1; D is unresolved. CDR3 loop: CASSHINNEQFF. In nucleotides, the CDR3 is TGTGCCAGCAGCCATATAAACAATGAGCAGTTCTTC.